This is a list of T cell receptor beta chains from one sample in a study of spatial heterogeneity in lung cancer. TCRdb recomputed calls from the 5' RACE reads with MiXCR, one row per CDR3 protein. Counted here are approximately 56,000 distinct CDR3 sequences, roughly 7% occurring once; the ten biggest clones make up less than 45%. This specimen consisted of PBMCs, obtained at follow-up. These receptors all come from a female donor with early-stage non-small cell lung cancer. Both conserved end residues are part of each CDR3. D genes are given only for firm matches. The size entry is marked missing in some rows and otherwise reads once, few, many or a size class.

CASSLAAYEQYF | TGTGCCAGCAGCTTGGCAGCCTACGAGCAGTACTTC | 12 | many | TRBJ2-7 | - | TRBV7-2
CSVGGGADTQYF | TGCAGCGTTGGAGGGGGAGCAGATACGCAGTATTTT | 12 | few | TRBJ2-3 | - | TRBV29-1
CPSHLAGYNEQFF | TGTCCCAGTCACTTAGCGGGGTACAATGAGCAGTTCTTC | 13 | many | TRBJ2-1 | TRBD2 | TRBV6-2/TRBV6-3
CASSLNPQGLEQYF | TGTGCCAGCAGCTTAAACCCACAGGGCTTGGAGCAGTACTTC | 14 | many | TRBJ2-7 | - | TRBV5-5
CASSLDRSSTQYF | TGCGCCAGCAGCTTGGACAGGTCGAGTACGCAGTATTTT | 13 | many | TRBJ2-3 | - | TRBV5-1
CASSRLEGETQYF | TGCGCCAGCAGCCGACTCGAGGGAGAGACCCAGTACTTC | 13 | many | TRBJ2-5 | - | TRBV5-1
CASSLWRAGTGELFF | TGTGCCAGCAGTTTATGGCGAGCGGGCACCGGGGAGCTGTTTTTT | 15 | - | TRBJ2-2 | - | TRBV27
CASSLSGGNQPQHF | TGTGCCAGCAGCTTATCAGGGGGCAATCAGCCCCAGCATTTT | 14 | few | TRBJ1-5 | - | TRBV7-3
CASSLGLAGVGETQYF | TGCGCCAGCAGCTTGGGGCTAGCGGGGGTCGGAGAGACCCAGTACTTC | 16 | many | TRBJ2-5 | TRBD2 | TRBV5-1
CASSVQPGRNEQFF | TGTGCCAGCAGTGTGCAACCGGGACGCAATGAGCAGTTCTTC | 14 | - | TRBJ2-1 | - | TRBV6-5
CASSLKASGGPTYEQYF | TGTGCCAGCAGCTTAAAGGCTAGCGGGGGGCCTACCTACGAGCAGTACTTC | 17 | many | TRBJ2-7 | TRBD2 | TRBV7-2
CASSHGTSVYEQYF | TGTGCCAGCAGCCACGGGACCTCGGTCTACGAGCAGTACTTC | 14 | few | TRBJ2-7 | - | TRBV11-2
CASSFEGTLSYEQYF | TGCGCCAGCAGCTTTGAAGGGACACTTTCCTACGAGCAGTACTTC | 15 | once | TRBJ2-7 | - | TRBV4-1
CASEKGGSYNEQFF | TGTGCCAGCGAGAAGGGGGGCTCCTACAATGAGCAGTTCTTC | 14 | - | TRBJ2-1 | - | TRBV9
CASAGTGLSSTDTQYF | TGTGCCAGCGCTGGGACGGGGTTATCTAGCACAGATACGCAGTATTTT | 16 | many | TRBJ2-3 | - | TRBV12-3/TRBV12-4
CASSAGDLGKGYGYTF | TGCGCCAGCAGCGCCGGGGATCTCGGCAAGGGCTATGGCTACACCTTC | 16 | many | TRBJ1-2 | - | TRBV5-1
CASSPAGGLQETQYF | TGTGCCAGCAGCCCGGCGGGGGGACTCCAAGAGACCCAGTACTTC | 15 | - | TRBJ2-5 | TRBD2 | TRBV7-9
CASSLPSGQSTDTQYF | TGCGCCAGCAGCCTACCCTCGGGACAGAGCACAGATACGCAGTATTTT | 16 | many | TRBJ2-3 | TRBD1 | TRBV5-1
CASSLDLAQETQYF | TGTGCCAGCAGCCTAGACTTGGCCCAAGAGACCCAGTACTTC | 14 | many | TRBJ2-5 | - | TRBV6-2/TRBV6-3
CSSVDRPHEQYF | TGCAGCTCAGTCGACAGGCCCCACGAGCAGTACTTC | 12 | many | TRBJ2-7 | - | TRBV20-1
CASSPGPRQGSSEAFF | TGTGCCAGCAGTCCTGGGCCCAGACAGGGTTCTTCTGAAGCTTTCTTT | 16 | few | TRBJ1-1 | TRBD1 | TRBV5-6
CASRFTAPFSYEQYF | TGCGCCAGCAGATTCACAGCACCATTCTCCTACGAGCAGTACTTC | 15 | many | TRBJ2-7 | - | TRBV5-1
CASSLKGQRDGYTF | TGCGCCAGCAGCTTGAAGGGACAGCGGGATGGCTACACCTTC | 14 | many | TRBJ1-2 | TRBD1 | TRBV5-1
CASSFGGTNNQPQHF | TGTGCCAGCAGCTTCGGCGGAACTAATAATCAGCCCCAGCATTTT | 15 | many | TRBJ1-5 | - | TRBV7-2
CASSLQDNNSPLHF | TGTGCCAGCAGTTTACAGGATAATAATTCACCCCTCCACTTT | 14 | few | TRBJ1-6 | - | TRBV7-9
CSARVLAGVYNEQFF | TGCAGTGCTAGGGTACTAGCGGGGGTTTACAATGAGCAGTTCTTC | 15 | many | TRBJ2-1 | TRBD2 | TRBV20-1
CASSVTPSTDTQYF | TGTGCCAGCAGCGTAACTCCTAGCACAGATACGCAGTATTTT | 14 | few | TRBJ2-3 | - | TRBV9
CASSPGAGEETQYF | TGTGCCAGCTCACCCGGGGCAGGGGAAGAGACCCAGTACTTC | 14 | few | TRBJ2-5 | - | TRBV18
CASSSLPGTGGTGELFF | TGCGCCAGCAGCTCCCTACCGGGGACAGGGGGCACCGGGGAGCTGTTTTTT | 17 | few | TRBJ2-2 | TRBD1 | TRBV5-1
CASSQDGGQRGYTF | TGCGCCAGCAGCCAAGATGGGGGACAAAGGGGCTACACCTTC | 14 | few | TRBJ1-2 | - | TRBV4-1
CASSSRLAGTSTDTQYF | TGTGCCAGCAGTTCCCGACTAGCGGGGACTAGCACAGATACGCAGTATTTT | 17 | - | TRBJ2-3 | TRBD2 | TRBV12-3/TRBV12-4
CASSLASGPDTQYF | TGTGCCAGCAGCTTAGCGTCGGGACCAGATACGCAGTATTTT | 14 | - | TRBJ2-3 | - | TRBV7-9
CASSRPGQGVKDEQFF | TGTGCCAGCAGCCGGCCGGGACAGGGGGTAAAGGATGAGCAGTTCTTC | 16 | - | TRBJ2-1 | TRBD1 | TRBV7-3
CASSEGGNQETQYF | TGTGCCAGCAGTGAGGGTGGGAACCAAGAGACCCAGTACTTC | 14 | many | TRBJ2-5 | - | TRBV2
CSAREGGPGQPQHF | TGCAGTGCTAGAGAAGGAGGGCCAGGGCAGCCCCAGCATTTT | 14 | many | TRBJ1-5 | - | TRBV20-1
CASSQLSGRASVEQYF | TGCGCCAGCAGCCAACTTTCAGGGCGGGCGAGTGTAGAGCAGTACTTC | 16 | - | TRBJ2-7 | - | TRBV5-1
CASSLRGTGANVLTF | TGTGCCAGCAGCTTAAGGGGTACTGGGGCCAACGTCCTGACTTTC | 15 | medium-sized | TRBJ2-6 | - | TRBV7-2
CASSVDTGELFF | TGTGCCAGCAGTGTGGACACCGGGGAGCTGTTTTTT | 12 | many | TRBJ2-2 | - | TRBV2
CAWNLGTGEQYF | TGTGCCTGGAACCTAGGAACCGGCGAGCAGTACTTC | 12 | few | TRBJ2-7 | - | TRBV30
CASSFSGGPPNEQFF | TGTGCCAGCAGCTTTAGCGGGGGGCCCCCCAATGAGCAGTTCTTC | 15 | - | TRBJ2-1 | TRBD2 | TRBV7-3
CASTPSGRTEAFF | TGTGCCAGCACCCCATCAGGGCGGACTGAAGCTTTCTTT | 13 | - | TRBJ1-1 | - | TRBV12-3/TRBV12-4
CASTPGAGETQYF | TGTGCCAGTACCCCAGGGGCCGGGGAGACCCAGTACTTC | 13 | many | TRBJ2-5 | - | TRBV19
CASSTGQNNQYF | TGTGCCAGCAGCACTGGACAGAATAATCAGTACTTC | 12 | many | TRBJ2-4 | - | TRBV11-2
CASSLGRTEQFF | TGCGCCAGCAGCTTGGGCCGAACTGAGCAGTTCTTC | 12 | many | TRBJ2-1 | - | TRBV5-1
CASSLSPGRQNQPQHF | TGTGCCAGCAGTTTATCCCCGGGACGGCAAAATCAGCCCCAGCATTTT | 16 | few | TRBJ1-5 | - | TRBV27